This is a list of T cell receptor beta chains from one sample in a study of blood T cell repertoires in COVID-19. The protocol was immunoSEQ multiplex PCR, while the TCRdb copy is restricted to in-frame clones and leaves out a portion. The sample lists 200,000 to 300,000 clones; roughly four fifths were seen once. Material for sequencing was peripheral blood. The receptors shown here come from a woman of 80 years or more with acute or convalescent COVID-19. Each CDR3 is given with its conserved first and last residue. Each record gives: D gene, J gene, clone size, CDR3 length, V gene, CDR3 DNA, CDR3 protein. A D gene is named only where the DNA matches it firmly. Some rows have no size entry. The others give once, few or many, or a class for an expanded clone.

D gene: TRBD2
J gene: TRBJ2-3
clone size: NA
CDR3 length: 18
V gene: TRBV4-1
CDR3 DNA: TGCGCCAGCAGCCAAGAGTCCGATAGGGTAGCGGGGGGAGATACGCAGTATTTT
CDR3 protein: CASSQESDRVAGGDTQYF

D gene: NA
J gene: TRBJ2-3
clone size: NA
CDR3 length: 14
V gene: TRBV2
CDR3 DNA: TGTGCCAGCAGTACTGCGCCGTTCTCAGATACGCAGTATTTT
CDR3 protein: CASSTAPFSDTQYF

D gene: NA
J gene: TRBJ2-7
clone size: NA
CDR3 length: 15
V gene: TRBV27
CDR3 DNA: TGTGCCAGCAGTCCCTTTAGCGGTTTATGGTCCGAGCAGTACTTC
CDR3 protein: CASSPFSGLWSEQYF

D gene: NA
J gene: TRBJ2-3
clone size: NA
CDR3 length: 15
V gene: TRBV11-3
CDR3 DNA: TGTGCCAGCAGCAGTAGAGGACTTAGCACAGATACGCAGTATTTT
CDR3 protein: CASSSRGLSTDTQYF

D gene: TRBD1
J gene: TRBJ2-7
clone size: NA
CDR3 length: 15
V gene: TRBV4-1
CDR3 DNA: TGCGCCAGCAGCCAACCACGACAGGGTGACTACGAGCAGTACTTC
CDR3 protein: CASSQPRQGDYEQYF

D gene: TRBD1
J gene: TRBJ2-7
clone size: NA
CDR3 length: 15
V gene: TRBV7-8
CDR3 DNA: TGTGCCAGCAGCTTAGCGGACAGGGGCGCCTACGAGCAGTACTTC
CDR3 protein: CASSLADRGAYEQYF

D gene: TRBD1
J gene: TRBJ1-5
clone size: NA
CDR3 length: 16
V gene: TRBV24-1
CDR3 DNA: TGTGCCACCAGTGAAAGCACAGGGGTAATCAATCAGCCCCAGCATTTT
CDR3 protein: CATSESTGVINQPQHF

D gene: TRBD1
J gene: TRBJ1-1
clone size: NA
CDR3 length: 16
V gene: TRBV9
CDR3 DNA: TGTGCCAGCAGCGTAGGGGGGGACAGGGTGAACACTGAAGCTTTCTTT
CDR3 protein: CASSVGGDRVNTEAFF

D gene: NA
J gene: TRBJ2-2
clone size: few
CDR3 length: 18
V gene: TRBV3-1/TRBV3-2
CDR3 DNA: TGTGCCAGCAGCCAAATCCAGGGTCAGGGAAAGGGCACCGGGGAGCTGTTTTTT
CDR3 protein: CASSQIQGQGKGTGELFF

D gene: NA
J gene: TRBJ1-5
clone size: once
CDR3 length: 13
V gene: TRBV7-9
CDR3 DNA: TGTGCCAGCAGCTTGGGGAGCCATCAGCCCCAGCATTTT
CDR3 protein: CASSLGSHQPQHF

D gene: NA
J gene: TRBJ1-2
clone size: NA
CDR3 length: 15
V gene: TRBV6-5
CDR3 DNA: TGTGCCAGCAGTTACTCGAGTAGGGGATTAGATGGCTACACCTTC
CDR3 protein: CASSYSSRGLDGYTF

D gene: NA
J gene: TRBJ2-3
clone size: few
CDR3 length: 13
V gene: TRBV10-1
CDR3 DNA: TGCGCCAGCAGCGACGGGGTTAGAGATACGCAGTATTTT
CDR3 protein: CASSDGVRDTQYF

D gene: TRBD1
J gene: TRBJ1-5
clone size: NA
CDR3 length: 14
V gene: TRBV18
CDR3 DNA: TGTGCCAGCTCCGACTCCGACAGGGTTCAGCCCCAGCATTTT
CDR3 protein: CASSDSDRVQPQHF

D gene: TRBD1
J gene: TRBJ2-7
clone size: NA
CDR3 length: 14
V gene: TRBV27
CDR3 DNA: TGTGCCAGCAAAAAGGGACAGGGGAAGTACGAGCAGTACTTC
CDR3 protein: CASKKGQGKYEQYF

D gene: TRBD1
J gene: TRBJ1-3
clone size: NA
CDR3 length: 17
V gene: TRBV5-6
CDR3 DNA: TGTGCCAGCAGCTTGAGTCCGCGACAGGGAGCTGGAAACACCATATATTTT
CDR3 protein: CASSLSPRQGAGNTIYF

D gene: NA
J gene: TRBJ1-5
clone size: NA
CDR3 length: 15
V gene: TRBV9
CDR3 DNA: TGTGCCAGCAGCGTAGTCTCAGCGTACAATCAGCCCCAGCATTTT
CDR3 protein: CASSVVSAYNQPQHF

D gene: TRBD2
J gene: TRBJ2-1
clone size: once
CDR3 length: 16
V gene: TRBV9
CDR3 DNA: TGTGCCAGCAGCGTAGGACTAGCGGGGGGATACAATGAGCAGTTCTTC
CDR3 protein: CASSVGLAGGYNEQFF

D gene: NA
J gene: TRBJ2-3
clone size: NA
CDR3 length: 13
V gene: TRBV29-1
CDR3 DNA: TGCAGCGCCCGAGGGGGACCGGGAGATACGCAGTATTTT
CDR3 protein: CSARGGPGDTQYF

D gene: TRBD1
J gene: TRBJ2-2
clone size: NA
CDR3 length: 15
V gene: TRBV7-8
CDR3 DNA: TGTGCCAGCAGCCCGACAGGGAGAGGAACCGGGGAGCTGTTTTTT
CDR3 protein: CASSPTGRGTGELFF

D gene: NA
J gene: TRBJ1-3
clone size: NA
CDR3 length: 15
V gene: TRBV2
CDR3 DNA: TGTGCCAGCAGCGCCGGGATCCTCTCTGGAAACACCATATATTTT
CDR3 protein: CASSAGILSGNTIYF

D gene: TRBD2
J gene: TRBJ2-2
clone size: NA
CDR3 length: 18
V gene: TRBV5-1
CDR3 DNA: TGCGCCAGCAGCTTAAGGGCTAGCGGGGGGGCGAACACCGGGGAGCTGTTTTTT
CDR3 protein: CASSLRASGGANTGELFF

D gene: NA
J gene: TRBJ2-2
clone size: NA
CDR3 length: 14
V gene: TRBV19
CDR3 DNA: TGTGCCAGTAGTATTCGAGGGAACACCGGGGAGCTGTTTTTT
CDR3 protein: CASSIRGNTGELFF

D gene: TRBD1
J gene: TRBJ1-5
clone size: NA
CDR3 length: 14
V gene: TRBV5-1
CDR3 DNA: TGCGCCAGCAGTAAGGGACAGCCCAATCAACCCCAGCATTTT
CDR3 protein: CASSKGQPNQPQHF

D gene: NA
J gene: TRBJ2-3
clone size: NA
CDR3 length: 15
V gene: TRBV5-1
CDR3 DNA: TGCGCCAGCAGCCTATACAGGGTCGGCACAGATACGCAGTATTTT
CDR3 protein: CASSLYRVGTDTQYF

D gene: TRBD1
J gene: TRBJ2-2
clone size: NA
CDR3 length: 17
V gene: TRBV7-6
CDR3 DNA: TGTGCCAGCAGCCGTGACCCGGGACAGACGAACACCGGGGAGCTGTTTTTT
CDR3 protein: CASSRDPGQTNTGELFF

D gene: NA
J gene: TRBJ1-4
clone size: few
CDR3 length: 14
V gene: TRBV2
CDR3 DNA: TGTGCCAGTCGACAGACTGCAACTAATGAAAAACTGTTTTTT
CDR3 protein: CASRQTATNEKLFF

D gene: TRBD2
J gene: TRBJ2-1
clone size: NA
CDR3 length: 15
V gene: TRBV7-2
CDR3 DNA: TGTGCCAGCAGCTTTGAGGGACTAGCGGGGGAACGGCAGTTCTTC
CDR3 protein: CASSFEGLAGERQFF

D gene: NA
J gene: TRBJ1-2
clone size: NA
CDR3 length: 13
V gene: TRBV5-1
CDR3 DNA: TGCGCCAGCAGCTTGGGACAGAGCTATGGCTACACCTTC
CDR3 protein: CASSLGQSYGYTF

D gene: TRBD1
J gene: TRBJ2-2
clone size: NA
CDR3 length: 15
V gene: TRBV30
CDR3 DNA: TGTGCCTGGAGGGCAGGGGGCGCTAGGGTCGGGGAGCTGTTTTTT
CDR3 protein: CAWRAGGARVGELFF

D gene: NA
J gene: TRBJ2-5
clone size: NA
CDR3 length: 11
V gene: TRBV20-1
CDR3 DNA: TGCAGTGCTAGAGATGAGGACCGCGGGGACTTC
CDR3 protein: CSARDEDRGDF

D gene: NA
J gene: TRBJ1-1
clone size: NA
CDR3 length: 13
V gene: TRBV6-1
CDR3 DNA: TGTGCCAGCAGCGAAGACAAGAACACTGAAGCTTTCTTT
CDR3 protein: CASSEDKNTEAFF

D gene: TRBD2
J gene: TRBJ2-3
clone size: NA
CDR3 length: 13
V gene: TRBV5-1
CDR3 DNA: TGCGCCAGCAGCTTGGCGGGGGGGGATACGCAGTATTTT
CDR3 protein: CASSLAGGDTQYF

D gene: TRBD1
J gene: TRBJ1-2
clone size: NA
CDR3 length: 14
V gene: TRBV7-9
CDR3 DNA: TGTGCCAGCAGCCCCTCCGGGACAGGACAAGGCTACACCTTC
CDR3 protein: CASSPSGTGQGYTF

D gene: NA
J gene: TRBJ1-1
clone size: few
CDR3 length: 15
V gene: TRBV7-9
CDR3 DNA: TGTGCCAGCAGCTTAAGCCAGGGGCTTAACACTGAAGCTTTCTTT
CDR3 protein: CASSLSQGLNTEAFF

D gene: TRBD1
J gene: TRBJ1-2
clone size: NA
CDR3 length: 17
V gene: TRBV18
CDR3 DNA: TGTGCCAGCTCACCAGAGACCGGGACAGGGGGCTATTATGGCTACACCTTC
CDR3 protein: CASSPETGTGGYYGYTF

D gene: TRBD1
J gene: TRBJ1-1
clone size: NA
CDR3 length: 19
V gene: TRBV7-9
CDR3 DNA: TGTGCCAGCAGCTTGGGGGCCATCGGACAGGGGGTTGGTAAAGGTGAAGCTTTCTTT
CDR3 protein: CASSLGAIGQGVGKGEAFF

D gene: NA
J gene: TRBJ2-2
clone size: once
CDR3 length: 15
V gene: TRBV4-2
CDR3 DNA: TGTGCCAGCAGCCAAGTCCCAGGAAACACCGGGGAGCTGTTTTTT
CDR3 protein: CASSQVPGNTGELFF

D gene: NA
J gene: TRBJ2-7
clone size: once
CDR3 length: 15
V gene: TRBV11-1
CDR3 DNA: TGTGCCAGCAGCCCCGCCGCGGGGAACAACTACGAGCAGTACTTC
CDR3 protein: CASSPAAGNNYEQYF

D gene: TRBD1
J gene: TRBJ2-7
clone size: NA
CDR3 length: 16
V gene: TRBV5-1
CDR3 DNA: TGCGCCAGCAGCTTGGGCTCCGGGACAGGGGCGACAGAGCAGTACTTC
CDR3 protein: CASSLGSGTGATEQYF

D gene: NA
J gene: TRBJ2-7
clone size: NA
CDR3 length: 14
V gene: TRBV5-1
CDR3 DNA: TGCGCCAGCAAATCCACCGCTAGCTCCTACGAGCAGTACTTC
CDR3 protein: CASKSTASSYEQYF

D gene: TRBD2
J gene: TRBJ2-7
clone size: NA
CDR3 length: 14
V gene: TRBV3-1/TRBV3-2
CDR3 DNA: TGTGCCAGCAGCCAACGGGGGGGGTTCTACGAGCAGTACTTC
CDR3 protein: CASSQRGGFYEQYF

D gene: NA
J gene: TRBJ1-1
clone size: few
CDR3 length: 12
V gene: TRBV19
CDR3 DNA: TGTGCCAGTAGTAGGACAGTGCAAGAAGCTTTCTTT
CDR3 protein: CASSRTVQEAFF

D gene: NA
J gene: TRBJ2-1
clone size: NA
CDR3 length: 16
V gene: TRBV5-4
CDR3 DNA: TGTGCCAGCAGCTCCCCTCGGGAGCAAAAAAGTTCAAAAGAGTTCTTC
CDR3 protein: CASSSPREQKSSKEFF

D gene: TRBD2
J gene: TRBJ2-2
clone size: NA
CDR3 length: 18
V gene: TRBV27
CDR3 DNA: TGTGCCAGCAGTTTACGACTAGCGGGGAACGCGAACACCGGGGAGCTGTTTTTT
CDR3 protein: CASSLRLAGNANTGELFF

D gene: TRBD1
J gene: TRBJ1-6
clone size: few
CDR3 length: 16
V gene: TRBV30
CDR3 DNA: TGTGCCTGGAGTGTTAAGGGGGCGCAGGATAATTCACCCCTCCACTTT
CDR3 protein: CAWSVKGAQDNSPLHF

D gene: NA
J gene: TRBJ2-5
clone size: NA
CDR3 length: 12
V gene: TRBV5-5
CDR3 DNA: TGTGCCAGCAGCTTGCTCCAAGAGACCCAGTACTTC
CDR3 protein: CASSLLQETQYF

D gene: NA
J gene: TRBJ2-6
clone size: NA
CDR3 length: 17
V gene: TRBV5-4
CDR3 DNA: TGTGCCAGCAGCTTGGGATCCAGTCGCTCTGGGGCCAACGTCCTGACTTTC
CDR3 protein: CASSLGSSRSGANVLTF

D gene: TRBD2
J gene: TRBJ2-3
clone size: once
CDR3 length: 15
V gene: TRBV5-6
CDR3 DNA: TGTGCCAGCAGCCTCGCTAGCGGAGGCACAGATACGCAGTATTTT
CDR3 protein: CASSLASGGTDTQYF

D gene: NA
J gene: TRBJ1-6
clone size: NA
CDR3 length: 13
V gene: TRBV11-3
CDR3 DNA: TGTGCCAGCAGCTTAGGTGCAGGCGCGCCCCTCCACTTT
CDR3 protein: CASSLGAGAPLHF

D gene: NA
J gene: TRBJ2-1
clone size: NA
CDR3 length: 11
V gene: TRBV10-2
CDR3 DNA: TGCGCCAGCTACGGACAGTATGAGCAGTTCTTC
CDR3 protein: CASYGQYEQFF

D gene: NA
J gene: TRBJ2-7
clone size: NA
CDR3 length: 14
V gene: TRBV7-9
CDR3 DNA: TGTGCCAGCAGCTTCCGGGGGATCCTCAGCGAGCAGTACTTC
CDR3 protein: CASSFRGILSEQYF

D gene: TRBD1
J gene: TRBJ1-1
clone size: NA
CDR3 length: 16
V gene: TRBV10-3
CDR3 DNA: TGTGCCATCAGTGGGTTAGACAGGGCGATGAACACTGAAGCTTTCTTT
CDR3 protein: CAISGLDRAMNTEAFF

D gene: NA
J gene: TRBJ2-2
clone size: few
CDR3 length: 14
V gene: TRBV29-1
CDR3 DNA: TGCAGCGTTGCGGGGGGCTCGAACACCGGGGAGCTGTTTTTT
CDR3 protein: CSVAGGSNTGELFF

D gene: TRBD1
J gene: TRBJ1-4
clone size: NA
CDR3 length: 15
V gene: TRBV7-8
CDR3 DNA: TGTGCCAGCAGGGAACCGGGACAGGGAAAAGAAAAACTGTTTTTT
CDR3 protein: CASREPGQGKEKLFF

D gene: TRBD2
J gene: TRBJ2-2
clone size: NA
CDR3 length: 17
V gene: TRBV19
CDR3 DNA: TGTGCCAGTAGTAAGACTAGCGGGGCACTAGGGACCGGGGAGCTGTTTTTT
CDR3 protein: CASSKTSGALGTGELFF

D gene: NA
J gene: TRBJ1-6
clone size: NA
CDR3 length: 13
V gene: TRBV30
CDR3 DNA: TGTGCCTGGAGTGGACAGTTTGGTTCACCCCTCCACTTT
CDR3 protein: CAWSGQFGSPLHF

D gene: TRBD1
J gene: TRBJ1-2
clone size: NA
CDR3 length: 14
V gene: TRBV11-2
CDR3 DNA: TGTGCCAGCAGCCCCCGAGGGACAGCTTTTGGCTACACCTTC
CDR3 protein: CASSPRGTAFGYTF